A selection of T cell receptor beta chains follows, all from one sample in a study of blood T cell repertoires in COVID-19. Method: immunoSEQ multiplex PCR; TCRdb's copy keeps in-frame clones and lacks some. The top ten clones hold 2% to 2.5% of a sample with over 200,000 clones, 86% of them seen once. The sample taken for sequencing was peripheral blood. These receptors came from a man aged 30-40 years who had recovered from COVID-19. CDR3s include the opening cysteine and the closing phenylalanine or tryptophan. D genes are given only for firm matches.

v_call,d_call,cdr3_aa
TRBV4-2,NA,CASSQSGDGPQHF
TRBV3-1/TRBV3-2,NA,CASSQQGHEQFF
TRBV5-5,NA,CASSFTGGPYYGYTF
TRBV19,TRBD1,CASSMDGQGIGNQPQHF
TRBV25-1,TRBD1,CASSEVRGLSNEKLFF
TRBV7-2,NA,CASRTVGRGTYEQYF
TRBV24-1,NA,CATSARISSYEQYF
TRBV21-1,NA,CASAYRAGEKLFF
TRBV4-1,NA,CASSLAAWWDTQYF
TRBV7-7,TRBD2,CASSLGLAYEQYF
TRBV19,NA,CASKEVSTGNTIYF
TRBV6-2/TRBV6-3,TRBD2,CASSYLRGEAEQFF
TRBV5-1,NA,CASRLIGDTQYF
TRBV5-1,TRBD1,CASSFGDRVIVETQYF
TRBV7-2,NA,CASTPHGGGNYGYTF
TRBV29-1,TRBD1,CSVGLLGGQGSPYGYTF
TRBV6-5,NA,CASREASTDTQYF
TRBV24-1,TRBD1,CATSDDRVHTGELFF
TRBV12-5,TRBD1,CASGRGQGTEAFF
TRBV30,NA,CAHSPGGLMDEKLFF
TRBV6-5,TRBD2,CASRSAGGRETQYF
TRBV6-5,TRBD1,CASSYSTGTAGNIQYF
TRBV3-1/TRBV3-2,TRBD1,CASSPDREFRNEQFF
TRBV29-1,TRBD1,CSVVHRTGDTF
TRBV4-3,TRBD1,CASSQERTGSSRGYTF
TRBV25-1,TRBD2,CASSVTSGGVNEQFF
TRBV3-1/TRBV3-2,TRBD2,CASSQEGLAGTYEQYF
TRBV2,TRBD1,CASRVGQGASGELFF
TRBV19,TRBD1,CATTGVSNQPQHF
TRBV7-9,NA,CASSRLARNEQFF
TRBV4-1,TRBD1,CASSRGWDSYGYTF
TRBV11-2,NA,CASSPLPPSYEQYF
TRBV3-1/TRBV3-2,NA,CASSSVLGGTEAFF
TRBV6-5,NA,CASTPQASYEQYF
TRBV5-8,NA,CASSLAEEYGEKLFF
TRBV10-1,NA,CASSEGGPGYEQYF
TRBV6-5,TRBD2,CASISGGVTDTQYF
TRBV11-3,TRBD1,CASSFSGTEGHEQYF
TRBV14,TRBD1,CASSQYRGTEAFF
TRBV19,TRBD1,CASSSSGTGGGYNEKLFF
TRBV15,NA,CATSRPKAYGYTF
TRBV19,NA,CASSRRQWGTEAFF
TRBV5-4,TRBD2,CASSPYSGDETQYF
TRBV24-1,NA,CATSDGRGTGYTF
TRBV5-1,NA,CASSLVSGLHQPQHF
TRBV3-1/TRBV3-2,NA,CASSQVQRRTEAFF